This is a list of T cell receptor beta chains from one sample in a study of T cell responses to AZD1222 COVID-19 vaccine. Sequencing used immunoSEQ multiplex PCR; TCRdb keeps in-frame clones, though not all of them. The sample lists some 180,000 clones, around 92% occurring once. The input for sequencing was peripheral blood, taken on day 0 of AZD1222 vaccination. Receptors originate from an adult in good health. The CDR3 runs from the conserved cysteine through the conserved F or W. A D gene is named only where the DNA matches it firmly. Clone size is stated in some rows and not others, as once, few, many or a class when expanded.

d_call	clone_size	j_call	v_call	cdr3_aa	cdr3_nt
NA	NA	TRBJ1-1	TRBV7-9	CASSLTLGAPEAFF	TGTGCCAGCAGCTTAACGTTGGGGGCCCCCGAAGCTTTCTTT
TRBD1	NA	TRBJ1-2	TRBV7-9	CASSLAADRGYGYTF	TGTGCCAGCAGCTTAGCGGCGGACAGGGGCTATGGCTACACCTTC
NA	once	TRBJ1-1	TRBV3-1/TRBV3-2	CASSQRGTEAFF	TGTGCCAGCAGCCAAAGGGGAACTGAAGCTTTCTTT
NA	NA	TRBJ1-1	TRBV6-5	CASSSRSRTEAFF	TGTGCCAGCAGTTCTAGGAGTCGGACTGAAGCTTTCTTT
NA	NA	TRBJ2-3	TRBV12-5	CASGLGGPGTDTQYF	TGTGCTAGTGGTTTGGGGGGTCCAGGAACAGATACGCAGTATTTT
NA	NA	TRBJ1-1	TRBV3-1/TRBV3-2	CASSQRAGRNTEAFF	TGTGCCAGCAGCCAACGTGCAGGGAGGAACACTGAAGCTTTCTTT
NA	once	TRBJ1-4	TRBV5-1	CASSSTGTPSHEKLFF	TGCGCCAGCAGCTCCACCGGGACGCCAAGCCATGAAAAACTGTTTTTT
TRBD2	NA	TRBJ2-1	TRBV3-1/TRBV3-2	CASSHRASGGAYNEQFF	TGTGCCAGCAGCCATCGGGCTAGCGGGGGAGCCTACAATGAGCAGTTCTTC
TRBD1	NA	TRBJ1-5	TRBV5-1	CASSLEGRGPNQPQHF	TGCGCCAGCAGCTTGGAGGGTAGGGGGCCGAATCAGCCCCAGCATTTT
NA	NA	TRBJ1-2	TRBV6-5	CASLYAGSYTF	TGTGCCAGCCTCTACGCGGGGAGCTACACCTTC
NA	NA	TRBJ1-5	TRBV30	CAWSPGHRDQPQHF	TGTGCCTGGAGTCCAGGACATCGGGATCAGCCCCAGCATTTT
NA	NA	TRBJ2-5	TRBV20-1	CSARVRETQYF	TGCAGTGCTAGAGTCCGAGAGACCCAGTACTTC
NA	NA	TRBJ1-5	TRBV4-3	CASSQDPTVNQPQHF	TGCGCCAGCAGCCAAGACCCGACAGTCAATCAGCCCCAGCATTTT
NA	NA	TRBJ1-2	TRBV21-1	CASSKIGLSFTNYGYTF	TGTGCCAGCAGCAAAATCGGTCTATCCTTTACCAACTATGGCTACACCTTC
TRBD1	NA	TRBJ1-1	TRBV7-3	CASSTDRGVTEAFF	TGTGCCAGCAGCACCGACAGGGGAGTGACTGAAGCTTTCTTT
TRBD1	once	TRBJ2-7	TRBV7-9	CASSLGFGTGVYEQYF	TGTGCCAGCAGCTTAGGGTTTGGGACAGGGGTCTACGAGCAGTACTTC
NA	NA	TRBJ1-2	TRBV4-2	CASSQASEGDYGYTF	TGTGCCAGCAGCCAAGCCTCCGAGGGGGACTATGGCTACACCTTC